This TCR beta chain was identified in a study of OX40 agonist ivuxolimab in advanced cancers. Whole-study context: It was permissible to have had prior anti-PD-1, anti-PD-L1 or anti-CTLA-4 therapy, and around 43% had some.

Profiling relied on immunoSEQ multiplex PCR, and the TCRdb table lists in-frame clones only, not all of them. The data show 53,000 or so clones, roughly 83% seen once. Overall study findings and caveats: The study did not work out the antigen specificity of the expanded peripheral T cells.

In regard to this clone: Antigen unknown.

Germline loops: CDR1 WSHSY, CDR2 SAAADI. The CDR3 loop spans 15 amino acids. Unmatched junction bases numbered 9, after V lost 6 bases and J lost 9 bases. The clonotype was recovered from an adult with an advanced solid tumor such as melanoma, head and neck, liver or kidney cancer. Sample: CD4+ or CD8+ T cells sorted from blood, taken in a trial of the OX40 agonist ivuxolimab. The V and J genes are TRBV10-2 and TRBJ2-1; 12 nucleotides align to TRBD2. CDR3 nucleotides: TGCGCCAGCAGCCCCGGGACTAGCGGGTTACGTGAGCAGTTCTTC. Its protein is CASSPGTSGLREQFF.